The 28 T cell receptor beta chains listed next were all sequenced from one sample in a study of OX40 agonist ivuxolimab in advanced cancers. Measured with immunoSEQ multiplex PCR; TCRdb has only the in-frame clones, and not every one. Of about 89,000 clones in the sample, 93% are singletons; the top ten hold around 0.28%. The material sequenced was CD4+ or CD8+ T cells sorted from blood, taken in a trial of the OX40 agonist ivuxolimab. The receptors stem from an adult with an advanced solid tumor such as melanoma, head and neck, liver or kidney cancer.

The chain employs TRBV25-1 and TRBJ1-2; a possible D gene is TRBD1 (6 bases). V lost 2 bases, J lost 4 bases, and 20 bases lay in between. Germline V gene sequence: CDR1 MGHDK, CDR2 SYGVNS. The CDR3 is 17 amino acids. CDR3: CASSEAGAGLVLYGYTF. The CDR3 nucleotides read TGTGCCAGCAGTGAAGCGGGGGCAGGCCTAGTGCTCTATGGCTACACCTTC.

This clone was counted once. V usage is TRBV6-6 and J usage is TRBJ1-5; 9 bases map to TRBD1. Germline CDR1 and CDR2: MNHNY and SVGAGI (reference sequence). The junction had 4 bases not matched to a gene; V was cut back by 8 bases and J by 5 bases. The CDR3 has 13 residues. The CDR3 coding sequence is TGTGCCAGCCAAACAGGGGGCGATCAGCCCCAGCATTTT. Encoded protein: CASQTGGDQPQHF.

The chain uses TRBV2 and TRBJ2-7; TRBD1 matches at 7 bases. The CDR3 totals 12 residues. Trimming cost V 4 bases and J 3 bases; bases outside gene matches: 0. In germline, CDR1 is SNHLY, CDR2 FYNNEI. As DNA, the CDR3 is TGTGCCAGCAGTGGGGACAGCTACGAGCAGTACTTC. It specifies CASSGDSYEQYF.

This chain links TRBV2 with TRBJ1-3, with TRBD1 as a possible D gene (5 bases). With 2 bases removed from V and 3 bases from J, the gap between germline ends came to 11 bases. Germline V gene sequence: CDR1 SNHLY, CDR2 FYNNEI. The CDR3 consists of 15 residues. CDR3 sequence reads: CASSETDRLGNTIYF. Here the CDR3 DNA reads TGTGCCAGCAGTGAAACAGACAGACTTGGAAACACCATATATTTT. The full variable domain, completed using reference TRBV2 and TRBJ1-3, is EPEVTQTPSHQVTQMGQEVILRCVPISNHLYFYWYRQILGQKVEFLVSFYNNEISEKSEIFDDQFSVERPDGSNFTLKIRSTKLEDSAMYFCASSETDRLGNTIYFGEGSWLTVV.

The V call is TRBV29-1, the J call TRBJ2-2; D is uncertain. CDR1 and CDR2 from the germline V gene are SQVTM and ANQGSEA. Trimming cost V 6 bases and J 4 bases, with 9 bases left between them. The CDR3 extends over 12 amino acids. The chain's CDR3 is CSVRATTGELFF. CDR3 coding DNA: TGCAGCGTGAGAGCGACCACCGGGGAGCTGTTTTTT.

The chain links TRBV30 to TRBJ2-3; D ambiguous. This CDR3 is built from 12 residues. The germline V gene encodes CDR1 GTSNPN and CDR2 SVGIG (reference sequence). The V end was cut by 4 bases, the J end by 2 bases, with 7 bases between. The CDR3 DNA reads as TGTGCCTGGACTATCACCACAGATACGCAGTATTTT. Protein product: CAWTITTDTQYF.

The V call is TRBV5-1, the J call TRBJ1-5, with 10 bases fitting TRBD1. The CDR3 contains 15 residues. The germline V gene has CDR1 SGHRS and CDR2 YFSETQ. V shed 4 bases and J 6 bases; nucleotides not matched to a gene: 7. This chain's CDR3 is CASSPGTGAGQPQHF. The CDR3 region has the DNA TGCGCCAGCAGCCCCGGGACAGGGGCGGGTCAGCCCCAGCATTTT. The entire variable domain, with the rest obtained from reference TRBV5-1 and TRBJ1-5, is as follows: KAGVTQTPRYLIKTRGQQVTLSCSPISGHRSVSWYQQTPGQGLQFLFEYFSETQRNKGNFPGRFSGRQFSNSRSEMNVSTLELGDSALYLCASSPGTGAGQPQHFGDGTRLSIL.

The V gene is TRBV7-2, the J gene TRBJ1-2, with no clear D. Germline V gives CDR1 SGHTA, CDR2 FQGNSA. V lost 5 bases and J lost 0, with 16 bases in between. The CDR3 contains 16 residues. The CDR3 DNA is TGTGCCAGCAGCCCAATCCCCCCTAGAGCTAACTATGGCTACACCTTC. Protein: CASSPIPPRANYGYTF.

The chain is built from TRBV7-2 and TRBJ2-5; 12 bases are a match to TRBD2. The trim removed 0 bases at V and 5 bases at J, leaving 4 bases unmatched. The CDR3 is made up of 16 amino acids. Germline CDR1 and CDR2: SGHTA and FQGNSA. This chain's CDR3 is CASSLALGLAGETQYF. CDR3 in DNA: TGTGCCAGCAGCTTAGCCCTGGGACTAGCGGGCGAGACCCAGTACTTC.

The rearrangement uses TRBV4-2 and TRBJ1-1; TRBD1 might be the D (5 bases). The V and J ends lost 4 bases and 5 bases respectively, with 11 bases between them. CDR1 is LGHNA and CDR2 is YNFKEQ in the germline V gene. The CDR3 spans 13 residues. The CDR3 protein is CASSLWGVTEAFF. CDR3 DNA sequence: TGTGCCAGCAGCCTCTGGGGGGTGACTGAAGCTTTCTTT.

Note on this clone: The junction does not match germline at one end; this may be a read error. CDR3: CVWSEIYTQYF. Here the CDR3 DNA reads TGTGTCTGGAGTGAGATTTATACGCAGTATTTT. V is TRBV30 and J is TRBJ2-3, with D uncertain. Germline V gene data show CDR1 as GTSNPN and CDR2 as SVGIG (reference sequence). This CDR3 has 11 residues. Filled out from reference TRBV30 and TRBJ2-3, the complete variable domain reads SQTIHQWPATLVQPVGSPLSLECTVEGTSNPNLYWYRQAAGRGLQLLFYSVGIGQISSEVPQNLSASRPQDRQFILSSKKLLLSDSGFYLCVWSEIYTQYFGPGTRLTVL.

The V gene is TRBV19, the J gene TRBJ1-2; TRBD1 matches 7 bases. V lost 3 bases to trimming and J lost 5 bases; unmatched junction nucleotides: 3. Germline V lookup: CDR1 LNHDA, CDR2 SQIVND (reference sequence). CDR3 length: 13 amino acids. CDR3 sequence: CASSIRGDYGYTF. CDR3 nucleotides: TGTGCCAGTAGTATCAGGGGGGATTATGGCTACACCTTC. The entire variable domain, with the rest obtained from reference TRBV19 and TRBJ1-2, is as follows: DGGITQSPKYLFRKEGQNVTLSCEQNLNHDAMYWYRQDPGQGLRLIYYSQIVNDFQKGDIAEGYSVSREKKESFPLTVTSAQKNPTAFYLCASSIRGDYGYTFGSGTRLTVV.

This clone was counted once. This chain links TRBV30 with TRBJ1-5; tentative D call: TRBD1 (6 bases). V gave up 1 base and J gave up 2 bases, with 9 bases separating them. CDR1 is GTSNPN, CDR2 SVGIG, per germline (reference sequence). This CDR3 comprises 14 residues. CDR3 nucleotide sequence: TGTGCCTGGAGTGCCGGGGGCGGCAATCAGCCCCAGCATTTT. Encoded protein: CAWSAGGGNQPQHF.

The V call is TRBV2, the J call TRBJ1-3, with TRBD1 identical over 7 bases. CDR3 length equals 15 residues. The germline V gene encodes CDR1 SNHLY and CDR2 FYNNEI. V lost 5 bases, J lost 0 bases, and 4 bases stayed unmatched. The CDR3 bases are TGTGCCAGCAGTATCTACAGGGGCTCTGGAAACACCATATATTTT. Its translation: CASSIYRGSGNTIYF.

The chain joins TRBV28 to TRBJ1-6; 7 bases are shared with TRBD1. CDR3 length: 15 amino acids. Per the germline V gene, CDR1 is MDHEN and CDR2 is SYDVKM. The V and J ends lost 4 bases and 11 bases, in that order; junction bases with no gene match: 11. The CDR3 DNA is TGTGCCAGCAGTTCACCGGACAGGAACCAAGCACCCCTCCACTTT. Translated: CASSSPDRNQAPLHF.

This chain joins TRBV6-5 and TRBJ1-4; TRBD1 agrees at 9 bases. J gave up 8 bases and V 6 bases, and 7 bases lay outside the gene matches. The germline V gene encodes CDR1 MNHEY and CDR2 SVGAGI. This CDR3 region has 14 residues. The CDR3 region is CASRRGQGFEKLFF. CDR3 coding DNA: TGTGCCAGCAGAAGGGGACAGGGATTCGAAAAACTGTTTTTT.

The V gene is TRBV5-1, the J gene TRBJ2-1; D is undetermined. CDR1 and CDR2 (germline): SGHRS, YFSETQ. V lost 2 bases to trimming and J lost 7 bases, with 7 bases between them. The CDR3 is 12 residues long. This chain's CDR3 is CASSFRPNEQFF. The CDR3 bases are TGCGCCAGCAGCTTTAGACCTAATGAGCAGTTCTTC.

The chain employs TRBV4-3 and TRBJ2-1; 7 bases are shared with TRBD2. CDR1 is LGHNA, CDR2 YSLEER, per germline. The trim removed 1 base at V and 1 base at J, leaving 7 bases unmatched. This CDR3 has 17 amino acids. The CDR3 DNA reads TGCGCCAGCAGCCAAGTGGGGAGGGGTGAATCCTACAATGAGCAGTTCTTC. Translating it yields CASSQVGRGESYNEQFF.

The CDR3 nucleotides are TGTGCCACCAGCAGACCTAGAATGGGGACAGGGGGCCCTACTAATGAAAAACTGTTTTTT. Protein sequence: CATSRPRMGTGGPTNEKLFF. This chain connects TRBV15 to TRBJ1-4, with 12 bases that match TRBD1. CDR1 and CDR2 (germline): LNHNV, YYDKDF (reference sequence). This CDR3 is built from 20 residues. The V gene end was trimmed by 2 bases and the J gene end by 2 bases; junction bases not matched to a gene: 12.

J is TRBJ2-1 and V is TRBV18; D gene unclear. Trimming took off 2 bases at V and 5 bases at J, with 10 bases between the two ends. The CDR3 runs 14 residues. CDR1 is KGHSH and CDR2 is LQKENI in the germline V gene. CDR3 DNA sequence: TGTGCCAGCTCACCAAAATCTGGTGACAATGAGCAGTTCTTC. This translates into CASSPKSGDNEQFF.

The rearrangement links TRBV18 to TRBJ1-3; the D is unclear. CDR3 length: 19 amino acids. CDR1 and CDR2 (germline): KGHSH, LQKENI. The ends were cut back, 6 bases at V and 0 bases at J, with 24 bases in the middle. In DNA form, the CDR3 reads TGTGCCAGCTCCGGAGCAACCGGGAGCCCATTTTTCTCTGGAAACACCATATATTTT. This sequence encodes CASSGATGSPFFSGNTIYF.

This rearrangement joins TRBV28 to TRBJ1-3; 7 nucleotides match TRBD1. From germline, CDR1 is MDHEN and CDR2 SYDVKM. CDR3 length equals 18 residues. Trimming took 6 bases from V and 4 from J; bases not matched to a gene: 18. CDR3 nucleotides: TGTGCCAGCAGCTCACACGGGACAGCGCTAGCCGGAGGAAACACCATATATTTT. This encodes CASSSHGTALAGGNTIYF. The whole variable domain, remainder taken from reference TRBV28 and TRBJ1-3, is DVKVTQSSRYLVKRTGEKVFLECVQDMDHENMFWYRQDPGLGLRLIYFSYDVKMKEKGDIPEGYSVSREKKERFSLILESASTNQTSMYLCASSSHGTALAGGNTIYFGEGSWLTVV.

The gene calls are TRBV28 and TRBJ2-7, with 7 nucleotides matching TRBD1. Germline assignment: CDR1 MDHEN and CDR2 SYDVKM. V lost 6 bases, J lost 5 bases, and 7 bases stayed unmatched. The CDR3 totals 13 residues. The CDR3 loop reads CASSYRGNDEQYF. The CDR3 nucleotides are TGTGCCAGCAGCTACAGGGGAAACGACGAGCAGTACTTC.

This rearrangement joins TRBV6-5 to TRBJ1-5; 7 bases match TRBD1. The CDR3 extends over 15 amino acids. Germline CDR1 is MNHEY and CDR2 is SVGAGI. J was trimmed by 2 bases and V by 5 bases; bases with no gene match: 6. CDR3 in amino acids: CASSNKGAGNQPQHF. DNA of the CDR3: TGTGCCAGCAGTAACAAGGGGGCAGGCAATCAGCCCCAGCATTTT.

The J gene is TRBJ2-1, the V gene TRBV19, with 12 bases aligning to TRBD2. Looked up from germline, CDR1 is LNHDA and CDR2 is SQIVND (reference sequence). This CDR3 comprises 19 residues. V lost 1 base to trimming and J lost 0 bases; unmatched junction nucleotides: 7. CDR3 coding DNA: TGTGCCAGTAGTATAGGGCTAGCGGGAGGGAGTAGCTCCTACAATGAGCAGTTCTTC. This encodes CASSIGLAGGSSSYNEQFF.

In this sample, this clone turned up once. The CDR3 sequence is CASSQGLAGIRFSTDTQYF. The DNA of the CDR3 is TGTGCCAGCAGCCAGGGACTAGCGGGTATAAGGTTCAGCACAGATACGCAGTATTTT. This sequence joins TRBV4-2 and TRBJ2-3, with 12 nucleotides matching TRBD2. The trim removed 3 bases at V and 0 bases at J, leaving 10 bases unmatched. Germline V gene lookup returns CDR1 LGHNA and CDR2 YNFKEQ. The CDR3 totals 19 residues.

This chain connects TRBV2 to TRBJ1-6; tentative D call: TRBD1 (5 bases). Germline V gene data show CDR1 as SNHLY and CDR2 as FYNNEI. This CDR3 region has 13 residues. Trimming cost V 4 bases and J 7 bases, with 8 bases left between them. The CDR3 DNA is TGTGCCAGCAGTGGAGCAGGGAATTCACCCCTCCACTTT. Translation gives CASSGAGNSPLHF.

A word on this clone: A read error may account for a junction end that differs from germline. The CDR3 region is CASSQSTVPSSHNSPLHF. The CDR3 coding sequence is TGCGCCAGCAGCCAATCGACAGTGCCGAGCTCCCATAATTCACCCCTCCACTTT. The chain is built from TRBV4-3 and TRBJ1-6, with D perhaps matching TRBD1 (5 bases). The CDR3 runs to 18 residues. In germline, CDR1 is LGHNA, CDR2 YSLEER.